The present entry profiles one TCR beta chain with its context. TCRdb re-analysed the 5' RACE reads in MiXCR, keeping a single row per CDR3 protein. The table lists about 67,000 distinct CDR3 sequences, 16% of them singletons, with about 6% in the top ten. This entry comes from a study of HIV-infected patients and healthy controls. The germline CDR1 and CDR2 sequences are SNHLY and FYNNEI. V was trimmed by 10 bases and J by 5 bases, leaving 12 bases between them. This CDR3 comprises 12 residues. The J gene is TRBJ2-1, the V gene TRBV2; D is possibly TRBD2 (6 bases). The material sequenced was CD4+ T cells from blood. The TCR comes from a human donor in good health. The CDR3 is CATGTRNNEQFF. CDR3 nucleotides: TGTGCCACGGGGACTCGAAACAATGAGCAGTTCTTC.